These 5 T cell receptor beta chains originate from one sample sequenced in a study of cytomegalovirus exposure and HLA in healthy donors. PCR was performed using 60 Vbeta and 13 Jbeta primers. Libraries were prepared by immunoSEQ multiplex PCR; TCRdb keeps only in-frame clonotypes and omits some of them. The sample shows a few hundred thousand clones, 77% of them seen only once. The sample consisted of PBMCs. These receptors originate from a woman in her fifties or sixties in good health and CMV-seropositive.

The sample holds a few counts of this clone. This chain uses TRBV28 with TRBJ2-5; the D gene is possibly TRBD1 (6 bases). Judging by the DNA end, TRBJ2-7 fits better; the J call may be wrong. The CDR3 consists of 12 residues. CDR1 and CDR2 (germline): MDHEN, SYDVKM. The CDR3 is CASTRDTYEQYF. The CDR3 nucleotides read TGTGCCAGCACAAGGGACACCTACGAGCAGTACTTC.

This chain connects TRBV5-4 to TRBJ2-2; possible D gene TRBD1, 6 bases. V was shortened by 2 bases and J by 6 bases, with 11 bases between the two germline ends. The CDR3 is 14 residues long. CDR1 and CDR2 (germline): SGHNT, YYREEE (reference sequence). The CDR3 nucleotides are TGTGCCAGCAGCTTAGGGGGTGAGGCCGGGGAGCTGTTTTTT. Protein product: CASSLGGEAGELFF.

This chain uses TRBV5-1 with TRBJ2-7, with TRBD2 as a possible D gene (5 bases). The germline CDR1 and CDR2 sequences are SGHRS and YFSETQ. The V end lost 2 bases, the J end lost 0 bases, and 6 bases lay between the germline ends. CDR3 length: 13 residues. The CDR3 spells CASSFAGSYEQYF. The CDR3 region has the DNA TGCGCCAGCAGCTTTGCGGGCTCCTACGAGCAGTACTTC.

This chain joins TRBV7-3 and TRBJ2-7; TRBD2 agrees at 8 bases. Germline lookup yields CDR1 SGHTA and CDR2 FQGTGA. This CDR3 has 14 residues. V trimming: 8 bases; J trimming: 3 bases; junction bases outside the gene matches: 9. CDR3 coding DNA: TGTGCCAGCTCCACCCCGACTAGCGACTACGAGCAGTACTTC. This encodes CASSTPTSDYEQYF.

The chain links TRBV5-4 to TRBJ1-4; 7 bases are shared with TRBD1. Germline V gives CDR1 SGHNT, CDR2 YYREEE (reference sequence). This CDR3 spans 15 amino acids. Trimming removed 3 bases from V and 8 bases from J; junction bases left unmatched: 10. CDR3 coding DNA: TGTGCCAGCAGCTCCCGGGACAGTGGATACGAAAAACTGTTTTTT. The encoded protein is CASSSRDSGYEKLFF.